These 6 T cell receptor beta chains came from one sample sequenced in a study of T cell repertoires in cytomegalovirus infection. These receptors are not linked to any known antigen. One entry per CDR3 protein results from TCRdb running MiXCR on the reads. Of 700,000 to 850,000 distinct CDR3 sequences listed, about 30% are singletons. This specimen consisted of cultured CD8+ T cells from PBMCs, obtained from culture after CMV antigen stimulation. The receptor source for this set is a human donor in good health (CMV status not recorded). Some clones in this sample may be carry-over from other donors' samples.

Regarding this clonotype: One end of the junction does not line up with germline, which may come from a read error. The gene calls are TRBV7-7 and TRBJ2-7; 8 bases are shared with TRBD1. The CDR3 runs to 15 residues. Germline CDR1 SSHAT, CDR2 FNYEAQ (reference sequence). The CDR3 bases are TGTGCTAGCAGCGTCGGACAGGGTGGCTCCTACGAGCAGTACTTC. Translating gives CASSVGQGGSYEQYF.

V is TRBV2 and J is TRBJ2-7; 8 nucleotides line up with TRBD1. CDR1 and CDR2 from the germline V gene are SNHLY and FYNNEI. J was trimmed by 7 bases and V by 7 bases; bases with no gene match: 9. This CDR3 is 13 amino acids long. CDR3 DNA sequence: TGTGCCAGCACCGGGACAGGCCTTTGGGAGCAGTACGTC. Its translation: CASTGTGLWEQYV.

V gene TRBV12-3 or TRBV12-4 combines with J gene TRBJ2-5; the D gene is possibly TRBD1 (7 bases). Trimming left V 5 bases short and J 4 bases short, with 14 bases between. This CDR3 region has 14 residues. CDR3 sequence: CASSGHRGGETQYF. The CDR3 DNA follows: TGTGCCAGCAGTGGGCACAGGGGAGGAGAGACCCAGTACTTC.

The V call is TRBV5-6, the J call TRBJ2-7, with D unresolved. This CDR3 comprises 9 residues. V was cut by 9 bases and J by 9 bases, with 10 bases left in between. Germline CDR1 and CDR2: SGHDT and YYEEEE. CDR3 sequence reads: CATNFGQYV. The CDR3 DNA follows: TGTGCCACCAATTTCGGGCAGTACGTC.

This clonotype was seen only a few times. The V call is TRBV10-3, the J call TRBJ2-5; D gene unclear. V was trimmed by 5 bases and J by 9 bases, leaving 19 bases between them. Per the germline V gene, CDR1 is ENHRY and CDR2 is SYGVKD. The CDR3 extends over 14 amino acids. The CDR3 nucleotides are TGTGCCATCAGTCCTTTAGGGATTGTAGGCGCCCAGTACTTC. Translating gives CAISPLGIVGAQYF.

Turning to this clonotype: The junction does not match germline at one end; this may be a read error. The chain uses TRBV27 and TRBJ1-1; D unresolved. The germline V gene encodes CDR1 MNHEY and CDR2 SMNVEV (reference sequence). This CDR3 has 14 residues. In DNA form, the CDR3 reads TGTGCCAACAGTCTATTCTCAGGGAACACTGAAGCTTTCTTT. Its protein is CANSLFSGNTEAFF.